This T cell receptor beta chain was observed in a study of T cell responses to AZD1222 COVID-19 vaccine. Points on this clone: No antigen is known for it.

CDR1 and CDR2 (germline): SGHTA, FQGNSA. The CDR3 covers 13 residues. V was trimmed by 1 base and J by 7 bases, leaving 8 bases between them. The repertoire was sequenced with immunoSEQ multiplex PCR; TCRdb's copy has only in-frame clones and lacks some. The sample includes roughly 140,000 clones, about 93% of them seen just once. The study, taken as a whole, reports: Receipt of two AZD1222 doses was followed by a rise in Spike-specific TCR breadth and depth. Just a handful of people given AZD1222 tested seropositive at baseline.

The genes are TRBV7-2 and TRBJ1-5; a possible D gene is TRBD1 (6 bases). The receptor was isolated from an adult in good health. Sequencing was performed on peripheral blood, taken on day 0 of AZD1222 vaccination. This CDR3 reads CASSLDRVQPQHF. The CDR3 DNA sequence: TGTGCCAGCAGCTTAGACAGGGTCCAGCCCCAGCATTTT.